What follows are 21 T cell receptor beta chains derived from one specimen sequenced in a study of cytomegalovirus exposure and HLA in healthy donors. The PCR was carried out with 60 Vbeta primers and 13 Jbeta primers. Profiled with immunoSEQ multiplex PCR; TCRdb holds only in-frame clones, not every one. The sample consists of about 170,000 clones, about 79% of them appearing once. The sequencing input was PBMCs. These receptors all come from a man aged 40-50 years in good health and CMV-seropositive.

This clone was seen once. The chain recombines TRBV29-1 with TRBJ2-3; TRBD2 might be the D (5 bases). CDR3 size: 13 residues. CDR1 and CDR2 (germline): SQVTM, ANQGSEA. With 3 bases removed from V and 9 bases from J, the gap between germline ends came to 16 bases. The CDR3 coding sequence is TGCAGCGTTGACCCCCAGCATAGCGAGACGCAGTATTTT. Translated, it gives CSVDPQHSETQYF.

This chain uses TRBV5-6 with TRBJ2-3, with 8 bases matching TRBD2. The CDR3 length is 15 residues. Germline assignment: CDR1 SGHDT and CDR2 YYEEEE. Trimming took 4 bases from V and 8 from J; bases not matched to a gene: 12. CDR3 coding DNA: TGTGCCAGCAGCCAACTAGCGGTTCCACGGGGTACGCAGTATTTT. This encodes CASSQLAVPRGTQYF.

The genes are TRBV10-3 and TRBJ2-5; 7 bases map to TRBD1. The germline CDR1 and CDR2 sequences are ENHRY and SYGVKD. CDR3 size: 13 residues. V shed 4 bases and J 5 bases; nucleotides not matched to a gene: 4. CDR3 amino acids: CAISGQGGETQYF. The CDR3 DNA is TGTGCCATCAGTGGACAGGGTGGGGAGACCCAGTACTTC.

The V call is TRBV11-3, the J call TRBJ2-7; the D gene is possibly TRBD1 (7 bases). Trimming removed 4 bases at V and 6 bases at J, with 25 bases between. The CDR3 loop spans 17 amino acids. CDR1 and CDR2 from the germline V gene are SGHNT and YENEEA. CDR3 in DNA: TGTGCCAGCAGCTACTCCGCCAGACAGGGTACGGGAGTCGAGCAGTACTTC. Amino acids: CASSYSARQGTGVEQYF.

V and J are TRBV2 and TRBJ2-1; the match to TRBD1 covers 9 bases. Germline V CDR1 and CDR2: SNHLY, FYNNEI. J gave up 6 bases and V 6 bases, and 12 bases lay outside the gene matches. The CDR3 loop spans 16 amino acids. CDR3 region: CASRGSGTGRRNEQFF. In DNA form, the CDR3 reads TGTGCCAGCAGGGGCTCCGGGACAGGGCGGCGCAATGAGCAGTTCTTC.

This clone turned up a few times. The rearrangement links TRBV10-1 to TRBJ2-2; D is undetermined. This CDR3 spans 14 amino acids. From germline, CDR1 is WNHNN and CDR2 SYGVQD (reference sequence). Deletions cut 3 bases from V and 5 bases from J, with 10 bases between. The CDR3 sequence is CASSEGEFTGELFF. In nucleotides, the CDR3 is TGCGCCAGCAGTGAAGGAGAGTTTACCGGGGAGCTGTTTTTT.

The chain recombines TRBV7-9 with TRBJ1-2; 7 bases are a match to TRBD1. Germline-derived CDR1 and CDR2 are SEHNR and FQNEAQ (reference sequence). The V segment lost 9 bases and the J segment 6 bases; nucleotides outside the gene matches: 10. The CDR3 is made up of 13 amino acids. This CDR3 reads CASPRDRDDGYTF. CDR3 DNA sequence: TGTGCCAGTCCCCGAGACAGGGATGATGGCTACACCTTC. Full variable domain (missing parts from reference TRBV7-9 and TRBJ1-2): DTGVSQNPRHKITKRGQNVTFRCDPISEHNRLYWYRQTLGQGPEFLTYFQNEAQLEKSRLLSDRFSAERPKGSFSTLEIQRTEQGDSAMYLCASPRDRDDGYTFGSGTRLTVV.

The CDR3 is CASSSAGQLRAFF. CDR3 in DNA: TGTGCCAGCAGTTCGGCCGGACAGCTTCGGGCTTTCTTT. The chain uses TRBV6-6 and TRBJ1-1; D is possibly TRBD1 (6 bases). The CDR3 is made up of 13 amino acids. Germline V gives CDR1 MNHNY, CDR2 SVGAGI (reference sequence). V dropped 4 bases and J dropped 11 bases, with 17 bases sitting between them.

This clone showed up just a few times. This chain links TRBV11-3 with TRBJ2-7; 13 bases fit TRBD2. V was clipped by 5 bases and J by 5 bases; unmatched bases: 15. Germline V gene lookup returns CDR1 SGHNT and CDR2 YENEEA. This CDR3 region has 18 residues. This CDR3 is CASSAQSILAGGPHEQYF. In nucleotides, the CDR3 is TGTGCCAGCAGCGCCCAATCTATACTAGCGGGAGGGCCGCACGAGCAGTACTTC.

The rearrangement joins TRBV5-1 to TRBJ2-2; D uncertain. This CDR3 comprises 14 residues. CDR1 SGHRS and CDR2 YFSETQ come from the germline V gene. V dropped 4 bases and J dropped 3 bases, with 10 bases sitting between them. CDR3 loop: CASSGLSDTGELFF. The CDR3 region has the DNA TGCGCCAGCAGCGGGCTTTCGGACACCGGGGAGCTGTTTTTT.

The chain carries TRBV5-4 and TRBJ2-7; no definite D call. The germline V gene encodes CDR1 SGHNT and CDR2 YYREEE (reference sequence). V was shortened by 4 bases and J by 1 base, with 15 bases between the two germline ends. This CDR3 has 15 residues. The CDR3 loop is CASSPDPQVSYEQYF. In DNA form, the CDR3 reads TGTGCCAGCAGCCCGGATCCCCAGGTATCCTACGAGCAGTACTTC.

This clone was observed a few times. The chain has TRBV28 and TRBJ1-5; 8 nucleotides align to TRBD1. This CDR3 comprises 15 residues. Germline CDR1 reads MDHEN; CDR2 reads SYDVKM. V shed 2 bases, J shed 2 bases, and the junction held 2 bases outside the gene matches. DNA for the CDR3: TGTGCCAGCAGTTTACCGGGACAGGGCAATCAGCCCCAGCATTTT. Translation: CASSLPGQGNQPQHF.

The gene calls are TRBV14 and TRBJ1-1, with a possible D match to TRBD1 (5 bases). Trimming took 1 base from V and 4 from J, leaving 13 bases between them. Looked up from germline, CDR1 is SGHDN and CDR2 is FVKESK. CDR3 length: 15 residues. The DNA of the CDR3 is TGTGCCAGCAGCCAAGTTCAGGGCTCCCTCACTGAAGCTTTCTTT. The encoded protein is CASSQVQGSLTEAFF.

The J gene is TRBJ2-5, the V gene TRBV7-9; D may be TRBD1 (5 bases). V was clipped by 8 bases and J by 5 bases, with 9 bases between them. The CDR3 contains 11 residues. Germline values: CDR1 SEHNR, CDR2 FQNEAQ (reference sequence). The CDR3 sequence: CASQGTETQYF. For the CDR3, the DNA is TGTGCCAGCCAGGGTACGGAGACCCAGTACTTC.

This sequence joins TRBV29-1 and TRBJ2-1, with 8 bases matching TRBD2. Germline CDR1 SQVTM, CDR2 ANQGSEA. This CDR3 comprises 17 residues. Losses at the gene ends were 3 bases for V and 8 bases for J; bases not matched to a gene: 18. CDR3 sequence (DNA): TGCAGCGTTGACTCACCCGGGGGACTAGGGACCTTCGATGAGCAGTTCTTC. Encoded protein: CSVDSPGGLGTFDEQFF.

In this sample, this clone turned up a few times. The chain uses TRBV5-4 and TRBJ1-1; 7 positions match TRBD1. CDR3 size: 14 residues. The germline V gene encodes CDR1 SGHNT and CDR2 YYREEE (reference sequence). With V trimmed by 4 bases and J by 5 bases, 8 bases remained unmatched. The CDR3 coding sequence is TGTGCCAGCAGCATCCCGACAGGGCGGACTGAAGCTTTCTTT. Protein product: CASSIPTGRTEAFF.

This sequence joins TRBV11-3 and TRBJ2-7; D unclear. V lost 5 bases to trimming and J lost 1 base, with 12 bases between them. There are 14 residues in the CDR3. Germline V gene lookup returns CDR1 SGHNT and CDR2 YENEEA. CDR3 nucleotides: TGTGCCAGCAGCCCGACCACCGGGTCCTACGAGCAGTACTTC. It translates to CASSPTTGSYEQYF.

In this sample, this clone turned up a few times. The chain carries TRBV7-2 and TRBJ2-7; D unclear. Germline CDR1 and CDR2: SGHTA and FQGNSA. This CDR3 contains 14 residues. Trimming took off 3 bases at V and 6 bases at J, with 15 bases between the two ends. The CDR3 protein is CASSLRLQLGEQYF. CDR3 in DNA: TGTGCCAGCAGCTTGAGGCTCCAATTGGGCGAGCAGTACTTC.

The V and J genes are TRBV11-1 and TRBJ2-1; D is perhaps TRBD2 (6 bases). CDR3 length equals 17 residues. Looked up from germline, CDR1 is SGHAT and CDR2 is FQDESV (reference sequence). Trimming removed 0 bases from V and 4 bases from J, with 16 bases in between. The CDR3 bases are TGTGCCAGCAGCTTAGCGCGTCTAGGAGGGTCGTACAATGAGCAGTTCTTC. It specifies CASSLARLGGSYNEQFF.

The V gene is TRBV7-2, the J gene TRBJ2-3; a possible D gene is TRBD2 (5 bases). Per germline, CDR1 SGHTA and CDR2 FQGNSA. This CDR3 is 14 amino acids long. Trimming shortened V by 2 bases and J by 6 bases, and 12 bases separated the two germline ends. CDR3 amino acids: CASSLLEGRDTQYF. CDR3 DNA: TGTGCCAGCAGCTTACTTGAGGGAAGGGATACGCAGTATTTT.

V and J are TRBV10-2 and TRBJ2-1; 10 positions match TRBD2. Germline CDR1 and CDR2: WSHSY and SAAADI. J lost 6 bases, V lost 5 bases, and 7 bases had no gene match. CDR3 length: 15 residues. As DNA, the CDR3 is TGCGCCAGCAGTCTATCTAGCGGGAGTGGCAATGAGCAGTTCTTC. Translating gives CASSLSSGSGNEQFF.